This record looks at one T cell receptor (beta chain) sequence and its context. TCRdb reprocessed the 5' RACE reads and keeps a single row for each CDR3 protein, giving no DNA. Its table records roughly 420,000 distinct CDR3 sequences. The data were taken from a study of T cells expressing NK-cell markers. The germline V gene has CDR1 GTSNPN and CDR2 SVGIG (reference sequence). The length of the CDR3 is 13 residues. V is TRBV30 and J is TRBJ2-1; TCRdb reports TRBD2, a call that lacks DNA to check it against. The sequenced sample was blood T cells: a sorted CD56 or NKG2C T cell subset, CD4+ or CD8+ T cells, or bulk PBMC T cells (not recorded which). The source of this sequence is a woman aged 18 to 75 in good health. CDR3 loop: CAWTGGRANEQFF.